The clone carrying this T cell receptor (beta chain) was counted between two and nine times. This specimen belongs to a study of blood T cell repertoires in COVID-19. Authors' methods: Amplification of reference gene primers was used by the study to estimate nucleated cell counts. TCRdb's copy holds only in-frame clones and misses some; the assay was immunoSEQ multiplex PCR. V, J and clone size reflect that table, while D and trimming were determined from the DNA. The repertoire holds some 80,000 clones, with roughly 80% as singletons. The CDR3 is 14 amino acids. The V and J ends lost 5 bases and 6 bases, in that order; junction bases with no gene match: 8. The V gene's germline CDR1 is LNHDA and CDR2 SQIVND (reference sequence).

The chain uses TRBV19 and TRBJ1-2; TRBD1 matches 8 bases. The sequence was obtained from an older woman with acute or convalescent COVID-19. Source material: peripheral blood. The DNA for the CDR3 is TGTGCCAGTAGTGCCCGACAGGGGCGGGATGGCTACACCTTC. This codes for CASSARQGRDGYTF. The variable domain in full, completed from reference TRBV19 and TRBJ1-2, reads DGGITQSPKYLFRKEGQNVTLSCEQNLNHDAMYWYRQDPGQGLRLIYYSQIVNDFQKGDIAEGYSVSREKKESFPLTVTSAQKNPTAFYLCASSARQGRDGYTFGSGTRLTVV.